These 30 T cell receptor beta chains share one sample of origin, sequenced in a study of blood T cells in healthy people across ages. Next came a second PCR, run for roughly 6 to 11 cycles, which used a sample-barcoded 5' primer along with a J-beta primer mix. TCRdb re-called the 5' RACE reads with MiXCR, one entry per CDR3 protein. The data contain roughly 680,000 distinct CDR3 sequences, 52% of them singletons. Sequencing used blood. The receptor set was obtained from a woman older than 75 in good health.

The V call is TRBV29-1, the J call TRBJ2-3; D tentatively reads TRBD1 or TRBD2 (5 bases each). V gave up 4 bases and J gave up 0 bases, with 11 bases separating them. Germline V gene sequence: CDR1 SQVTM, CDR2 ANQGSEA. This CDR3 is built from 14 residues. Written as DNA, the CDR3 is TGCAGCGTTGCAGGGAGCACTAGCACAGATACGCAGTATTTT. Its translation is CSVAGSTSTDTQYF.

The chain recombines TRBV5-1 with TRBJ2-1, with D perhaps matching TRBD1 or TRBD2 (5 bases each). Germline values: CDR1 SGHRS, CDR2 YFSETQ. The CDR3 is 12 amino acids. V lost 5 bases and J 9 bases, leaving 12 bases between the germline ends. The CDR3 loop is CASREDKSEQFF. For the CDR3, the DNA is TGCGCCAGCAGGGAGGACAAATCTGAGCAGTTCTTC.

This clonotype was counted ten times or more. The CDR3 nucleotides are TGTGCCAGTCAACAGGGGGCCAACGTCCTGACTTTC. This translates into CASQQGANVLTF. The rearrangement joins TRBV28 to TRBJ2-6; the D is unclear. Trimming took 9 bases from V and 4 from J, leaving 7 bases between them. The CDR3 consists of 12 residues. From germline, CDR1 is MDHEN and CDR2 SYDVKM.

This chain's CDR3 is CASSIGGGSSNQPQHF. The CDR3, as DNA: TGTGCCAGTAGTATCGGCGGGGGGTCGAGCAATCAGCCCCAGCATTTT. The chain links TRBV19 to TRBJ1-5; D perhaps matches TRBD1 (5 bases). Trimming took 3 bases from V and 1 from J, leaving 13 bases between them. CDR1 is LNHDA and CDR2 is SQIVND in the germline V gene (reference sequence). The CDR3 contains 16 residues.

This clonotype was picked up a small number of times. The rearrangement joins TRBV28 to TRBJ2-1; D tentatively fits TRBD1 or TRBD2 (5 bases each). Germline V gene sequence: CDR1 MDHEN, CDR2 SYDVKM. The CDR3 has 13 residues. Trimming took off 8 bases at V and 3 bases at J, with 11 bases between the two ends. DNA for the CDR3: TGTGCCAGCCGAGGGGTCGGCTACAATGAGCAGTTCTTC. Protein product: CASRGVGYNEQFF.

This clonotype was seen repeatedly, ten times or more. The rearrangement links TRBV3-1 to TRBJ1-4; tentative D call: TRBD1 (6 bases). V was shortened by 4 bases and J by 8 bases, with 17 bases between the two germline ends. Germline loops: CDR1 LGHDT, CDR2 YNNKEL (reference sequence). The CDR3 is 15 residues long. The CDR3, as DNA: TGTGCCAGCAGCCGGGAAGGGGGGCCTAGGGAAAAACTGTTTTTT. It specifies CASSREGGPREKLFF.

This rearrangement joins TRBV24-1 to TRBJ2-5; a weak D match, TRBD1 (6 bases). Germline-derived CDR1 and CDR2 are KGHDR and SFDVKD. Trimming pared 3 bases from V and 5 bases from J, leaving 18 bases between. This CDR3 has 16 residues. The CDR3 sequence is CATSDKSAQGRETQYF. CDR3 nucleotide sequence: TGTGCCACCAGTGATAAGTCTGCACAGGGTCGGGAGACCCAGTACTTC.

This clonotype has a count of ten or more. V is TRBV6-6 and J is TRBJ1-2; 9 positions agree with TRBD1. After removal of 4 bases from V and 8 bases from J, the junction contained 8 bases not matched to a gene. The germline CDR1 and CDR2 sequences are MNHNY and SVGAGI (reference sequence). This CDR3 is 14 amino acids long. CDR3 nucleotides: TGTGCCAGCAGTTCCGGACAGGGGATCTACGGCTACACCTTC. This sequence encodes CASSSGQGIYGYTF.

The chain couples TRBV20-1 to TRBJ1-1; no reliable D call. The V gene lost 5 bases and the J gene lost 6 bases, with 16 bases spanning the gap. Germline V lookup: CDR1 DFQATT, CDR2 SNEGSKA (reference sequence). This CDR3 region has 13 residues. The CDR3 DNA sequence: TGCAGTGCTGAAGACATTAGTGCCTCTGAAGCTTTCTTT. It specifies CSAEDISASEAFF.

This clonotype was counted ten times or more. The chain recombines TRBV5-1 with TRBJ2-5; D might be TRBD1 (5 bases). CDR1 and CDR2 from the germline V gene are SGHRS and YFSETQ. V lost 2 bases, J lost 0 bases, and 8 bases lay in between. This CDR3 contains 14 residues. CDR3 loop: CASSLSTDQETQYF. DNA for the CDR3: TGCGCCAGCAGCTTATCGACAGACCAAGAGACCCAGTACTTC.

This sequence joins TRBV10-3 and TRBJ2-5; perhaps TRBD1 as D (5 bases). Trimming cost V 8 bases and J 3 bases, with 19 bases left between them. This CDR3 region has 15 residues. CDR1 and CDR2 from the germline V gene are ENHRY and SYGVKD. The CDR3 bases are TGTGCCATCGGGGATATAGATCAGGGAAAAGAGACCCAGTACTTC. Amino acid sequence: CAIGDIDQGKETQYF.

The rearrangement joins TRBV27 to TRBJ2-3; the D gene is possibly TRBD1 (6 bases). V dropped 6 bases and J dropped 1 base, with 11 bases sitting between them. This CDR3 is built from 14 residues. In germline, CDR1 is MNHEY, CDR2 SMNVEV (reference sequence). The CDR3 here is CASRRKGGTDTQYF. The CDR3 region has the DNA TGTGCCAGCAGACGAAAGGGGGGCACAGATACGCAGTATTTT.

The chain combines TRBV20-1 with TRBJ1-4; D is unclear. The length of the CDR3 is 12 residues. Germline lookup yields CDR1 DFQATT and CDR2 SNEGSKA (reference sequence). V lost 0 bases, J lost 8 bases, and 7 bases lay in between. DNA of the CDR3: TGCAGTGCTAGAGACCGAGAGGAAAAACTGTTTTTT. This encodes CSARDREEKLFF.

This clonotype was detected a few times. This sequence joins TRBV20-1 and TRBJ1-2; no clear D gene. The CDR3 has 11 residues. Germline CDR1 and CDR2: DFQATT and SNEGSKA (reference sequence). V dropped 3 bases and J dropped 4 bases, with 6 bases sitting between them. For the CDR3, the DNA is TGCAGTGCTAGTGGGAGCTATGGCTACACCTTC. This encodes CSASGSYGYTF.

The rearrangement uses TRBV20-1 and TRBJ2-2; the D call may be TRBD1 or TRBD2 (6 bases each). Germline V gene data show CDR1 as DFQATT and CDR2 as SNEGSKA (reference sequence). The CDR3 loop spans 16 amino acids. V lost 0 bases, J lost 4 bases, and 15 bases lay in between. The CDR3 here is CSARDMKGGGTGELFF. CDR3 DNA: TGCAGTGCTAGAGATATGAAGGGGGGCGGCACCGGGGAGCTGTTTTTT.

The chain couples TRBV11-2 to TRBJ2-5, with a weak D call TRBD1 (6 bases). Trimming left V 6 bases short and J 5 bases short, with 19 bases between. This CDR3 region has 15 residues. Germline-derived CDR1 and CDR2 are SGHAT and FQNNGV. DNA of the CDR3: TGTGCCAGCAGTTGGGGGACATCCAAAGTGGAGACCCAGTACTTC. Its translation: CASSWGTSKVETQYF. Together with reference TRBV11-2 and TRBJ2-5, the CDR3 gives the full variable domain: EAGVAQSPRYKIIEKRQSVAFWCNPISGHATLYWYQQILGQGPKLLIQFQNNGVVDDSQLPKDRFSAERLKGVDSTLKIQPAKLEDSAVYLCASSWGTSKVETQYFGPGTRLLVL.

The chain links TRBV6-6 to TRBJ2-4; tentative D call: TRBD2 (5 bases). The CDR3 is made up of 16 amino acids. In germline, CDR1 is MNHNY, CDR2 SVGAGI (reference sequence). V shed 5 bases and J shed 0 bases, with 14 bases lying between them. CDR3 bases: TGTGCCAGCAGTCATCGAGCGGAACTAGCCAAAAACATTCAGTACTTC. This translates into CASSHRAELAKNIQYF.

The chain links TRBV10-3 to TRBJ2-3; 8 bases align to TRBD2. This CDR3 is built from 16 residues. J gave up 6 bases and V 2 bases, and 10 bases lay outside the gene matches. Germline-derived CDR1 and CDR2 are ENHRY and SYGVKD. CDR3 bases: TGTGCCATCAGTGAGACCCTAGCGGGCGGTCCGGATACGCAGTATTTT. Translation gives CAISETLAGGPDTQYF.

This clonotype has just a few counts. V and J are TRBV2 and TRBJ1-6, with 8 bases fitting TRBD1. From germline, CDR1 is SNHLY and CDR2 FYNNEI. Trimming removed 8 bases from V and 9 bases from J; junction bases left unmatched: 9. CDR3 length: 14 residues. CDR3 residues: CASCDRQGTSPLHF. DNA of the CDR3: TGTGCCAGCTGCGATCGACAGGGGACTTCACCCCTCCACTTT.

Comments on this clonotype: This may arise from a read error, as a much more abundant clone is one base away. The chain carries TRBV29-1 and TRBJ2-5; the D is unclear. Germline CDR1 is SQVTM and CDR2 is ANQGSEA. The CDR3 sequence is 10 residues long. Trimming cost V 0 bases and J 4 bases, with 0 bases left between them. The CDR3: CSVEEETQYF. The CDR3 DNA sequence: TGCAGCGTTGAAGAAGAGACCCAGTACTTC.

Of note for this clonotype: Given a much more abundant clone one base away, this may be a read error. This rearrangement joins TRBV20-1 to TRBJ2-7; D is unresolved. V shed 5 bases and J shed 7 bases, with 24 bases lying between them. Germline loops: CDR1 DFQATT, CDR2 SNEGSKA (reference sequence). This CDR3 contains 15 residues. For the CDR3, the DNA is TGCAGTGCTCCGTCCCTGGGCAACGCGCAAAATGAGCAGTACTTC. Protein product: CSAPSLGNAQNEQYF.

With regard to this clonotype: A clone one base away is much larger, so this may be a read error. V usage is TRBV13 and J usage is TRBJ2-7; no reliable D call. Trimming took 6 bases from V and 12 from J, leaving 18 bases between them. This CDR3 spans 12 amino acids. CDR1 is PRHDT, CDR2 FYEKMQ, per germline (reference sequence). CDR3 bases: TGTGCCAGCAGTCCCGAGAGGAAGACTCCGTACTTC. This sequence encodes CASSPERKTPYF.

The table lists this clonotype with many counts. V usage is TRBV5-1 and J usage is TRBJ2-3; D gene uncertain. The CDR3 consists of 12 residues. V was cut by 0 bases and J by 5 bases, with 4 bases left in between. The germline CDR1 and CDR2 sequences are SGHRS and YFSETQ. This chain's CDR3 is CASSLVGDTQYF. The DNA for the CDR3 is TGCGCCAGCAGCTTGGTCGGAGATACGCAGTATTTT.

V gene TRBV20-1 combines with J gene TRBJ2-5, with 10 positions matching TRBD2. CDR1 and CDR2 (germline): DFQATT, SNEGSKA (reference sequence). The CDR3 covers 15 residues. V was clipped by 3 bases and J by 11 bases; unmatched bases: 15. CDR3 loop: CSASFRSGRANEQYF. CDR3 sequence (DNA): TGCAGTGCTAGTTTTAGAAGCGGGAGGGCCAATGAGCAGTACTTC.

V gene TRBV12-3 or TRBV12-4 combines with J gene TRBJ2-4; a possible D gene is TRBD2 (5 bases). Trimming removed 7 bases from V and 13 bases from J, with 20 bases in between. The CDR3 contains 13 residues. The CDR3 DNA reads as TGTGCCAGCACTAAGCGGTCATCGTGGGAGCAGTACTTC. Encoded protein: CASTKRSSWEQYF.

Comment on this clonotype: The junction departs from the called germline gene at one end, perhaps through a read error. V and J are TRBV4-3 and TRBJ1-2, with D unresolved. Germline CDR1 LGHNA, CDR2 YSLEER. The CDR3 has 15 residues. CDR3 nucleotides: TGCGCCAGCAGCCAAGACCAGGCAGTTAACTACGGCTACACCTTC. Translated: CASSQDQAVNYGYTF.

The chain employs TRBV10-3 and TRBJ2-4; the D gene is possibly TRBD1 (5 bases). The J call may be incorrect, as the DNA end agrees better with TRBJ2-5. The CDR3 has 15 amino acids. The germline V gene has CDR1 ENHRY and CDR2 SYGVKD. CDR3 nucleotides: TGTGCCATCAGTGACCCCAGGGATATCCAAGAGACCCAGTACTTC. Amino acids: CAISDPRDIQETQYF.

CDR3 sequence reads: CASSLEGVRTEAFF. The CDR3 DNA sequence: TGTGCCAGCAGCTTAGAGGGAGTTCGGACTGAAGCTTTCTTT. The chain combines TRBV11-2 with TRBJ1-1, with unresolved D. The germline gives CDR1 SGHAT, CDR2 FQNNGV. Trimming took 0 bases from V and 5 from J, leaving 10 bases between them. The CDR3 is made up of 14 amino acids.

The chain has TRBV4-1 and TRBJ1-1, with a tentative D call TRBD1 (5 bases). V dropped 3 bases and J dropped 9 bases, with 20 bases sitting between them. The CDR3 runs 15 residues. CDR1 is MGHRA, CDR2 YSYEKL, per germline. CDR3 residues: CASSQALGTNSQAFF. CDR3 DNA: TGCGCCAGCAGCCAGGCCCTCGGGACTAATTCTCAAGCTTTCTTT.

This clonotype was detected a few times. A read error is possible here, since a much larger clone lies one base away. The genes are TRBV5-1 and TRBJ2-1; D perhaps matches TRBD1 (5 bases). The germline gives CDR1 SGHRS, CDR2 YFSETQ. Trimming shortened V by 4 bases and J by 4 bases, and 15 bases separated the two germline ends. This CDR3 has 15 residues. The CDR3 coding sequence is TGCGCCAGCAGCCTTCAGGGCACCCAATACAATGAGCAGTTCTTC. Its translation is CASSLQGTQYNEQFF.